This T cell receptor beta chain was found in a study of identical twins. Notes on the study in general: With abundant cord blood beta clonotypes, insertions were fewer; memory repertoires showed no such pattern.

There are many counts of this clonotype. Its target is not known. TCRdb re-called the 5' RACE reads through MiXCR, storing one row per CDR3 protein. This sample yields about 290,000 distinct CDR3 sequences, of which roughly 10% are seen a single time; approximately 6.5% belongs to the top ten. V was trimmed by 4 bases and J by 3 bases, leaving 13 bases between them. Germline loops: CDR1 SGHTA, CDR2 FQGNSA. The CDR3 has 14 residues. These data were also filed under a second study, of yellow fever vaccine responses in identical twins.

Sample: CD8+ T cells sorted from blood. J is TRBJ2-7 and V is TRBV7-2, with D tentatively TRBD1 (6 bases). This receptor was identified in a woman aged 18-35 years in good health. This CDR3 reads CASSSSTGYYEQYF. The CDR3 coding sequence is TGTGCCAGCAGCTCCTCGACAGGATACTACGAGCAGTACTTC.